One sample yielded the 14 T cell receptor beta chains listed below, sequenced in a study of STAT5B mutations in CD4+ large granular lymphocyte leukemia (dated by TCRdb to about 2022). The library was built by means of the immunoSEQ multiplex PCR assay. The immuneACCESS repertoire file appears here via TCRdb, limited to in-frame rearrangements. These files lack a portion of the clones; in checked studies, under half of the deficit traces to unresolved V genes, and the cause of the others is not known. Within this sample are about 40,000 clones, with more than 80% of them counted one time only. In total, the top ten clones hold around 3.5% of the sample. The sequenced sample consisted of CD4+ T cells from blood buffy coats. The source is a human donor in good health.

V usage is TRBV6-5 and J usage is TRBJ2-2; 8 bases agree with TRBD1. Germline CDR1 and CDR2: MNHEY and SVGAGI. The CDR3 has 15 residues. The junction had 7 bases not matched to a gene; V was cut back by 6 bases and J by 4 bases. Here the CDR3 DNA reads TGTGCCAGCAGGATGCAGGGGGCAGGCACCGGGGAGCTGTTTTTT. Encoded protein: CASRMQGAGTGELFF.

The chain combines TRBV4-1 with TRBJ2-3, with D possibly TRBD2 on 5 matching bases. Germline-derived CDR1 and CDR2 are MGHRA and YSYEKL. Trimming removed 4 bases at V and 2 bases at J, with 16 bases between. CDR3 size: 16 residues. Written as DNA, the CDR3 is TGCGCCAGCAGCCCTGGACGTACCGGGGACACAGATACGCAGTATTTT. It yields the protein CASSPGRTGDTDTQYF.

The chain has TRBV7-6 and TRBJ1-5; D is uncertain. Germline V gives CDR1 SGHVS, CDR2 FNYEAQ. The V and J ends lost 2 bases and 6 bases respectively, with 8 bases between them. The CDR3 is 13 amino acids. The CDR3 DNA reads TGTGCCAGCAGCTTACAGGAAGGTCAGCCCCAGCATTTT. Amino acid sequence: CASSLQEGQPQHF.

The chain is built from TRBV29-1 and TRBJ2-5; 9 bases are a match to TRBD2. V shed 6 bases and J 5 bases; nucleotides not matched to a gene: 7. The germline V gene has CDR1 SQVTM and CDR2 ANQGSEA. CDR3 size: 13 residues. The CDR3 is CSVPGLALETQYF. CDR3 bases: TGCAGCGTGCCAGGACTAGCGCTCGAGACCCAGTACTTC.

The rearrangement joins TRBV18 to TRBJ2-7, with TRBD2 as a possible D gene (5 bases). V gave up 0 bases and J gave up 3 bases, with 15 bases separating them. Germline CDR1 is KGHSH and CDR2 is LQKENI. The CDR3 spans 16 residues. CDR3 DNA sequence: TGTGCCAGCTCACCACCGAGAGGGAATTACCGCTACGAGCAGTACTTC. Protein: CASSPPRGNYRYEQYF.

CDR3 nucleotides: TGTGCCAGCAGCTTGGATCCTTGGGGCTACGAGCAGTACTTC. Its translation is CASSLDPWGYEQYF. The rearrangement uses TRBV5-5 and TRBJ2-7; D gene ambiguous. Germline CDR1 reads SGHKS; CDR2 reads YYEKEE (reference sequence). The CDR3 contains 14 residues. Trimming took off 0 bases at V and 3 bases at J, with 10 bases between the two ends.

The chain links TRBV19 to TRBJ1-1; D possibly corresponds to TRBD1 (6 bases). The CDR3 sequence is 15 residues long. CDR1 LNHDA and CDR2 SQIVND come from the germline V gene (reference sequence). Trimming removed 4 bases from V and 0 bases from J, with 12 bases in between. The CDR3 here is CASSNPGHLNTEAFF. The CDR3 DNA sequence: TGTGCCAGTAGTAACCCGGGACACTTGAACACTGAAGCTTTCTTT.

This chain uses TRBV5-1 with TRBJ2-7; D is unclear. V lost 0 bases, J lost 0 bases, and 7 bases lay in between. Germline V gives CDR1 SGHRS, CDR2 YFSETQ. The CDR3 runs 14 residues. The CDR3 is CASSLGPSSYEQYF. As DNA, the CDR3 is TGCGCCAGCAGCTTGGGACCTTCCTCCTACGAGCAGTACTTC. Based on the CDR3 plus reference TRBV5-1 and TRBJ2-7, the full variable domain is KAGVTQTPRYLIKTRGQQVTLSCSPISGHRSVSWYQQTPGQGLQFLFEYFSETQRNKGNFPGRFSGRQFSNSRSEMNVSTLELGDSALYLCASSLGPSSYEQYFGPGTRLTVT.

The rearrangement uses TRBV5-4 and TRBJ2-1; D gene uncertain. The length of the CDR3 is 14 residues. Germline CDR1 and CDR2: SGHNT and YYREEE (reference sequence). Trimming pared 7 bases from V and 3 bases from J, leaving 14 bases between. The CDR3 loop is CASGSTGVYNEQFF. Here the CDR3 DNA reads TGTGCCAGCGGATCCACGGGCGTCTACAATGAGCAGTTCTTC.

This sequence joins TRBV7-8 and TRBJ1-1; D remains unclear. V was pared by 1 base and J by 11 bases, with 11 bases between. The germline V gene has CDR1 SGHVS and CDR2 FQNEAQ. The CDR3 runs 12 residues. CDR3 coding DNA: TGTGCCAGCAGCTTAGTCCGTGGAGGCGCTTTCTTT. It specifies CASSLVRGGAFF.

This chain uses TRBV28 with TRBJ2-7; D not resolved. The CDR3 loop spans 15 amino acids. The germline V and J ends were trimmed by 4 bases and 3 bases, with 16 bases remaining between them. Germline V gene data show CDR1 as MDHEN and CDR2 as SYDVKM. CDR3: CASSSLETVYYEQYF. The CDR3 coding sequence is TGTGCCAGCAGTTCACTCGAAACTGTTTACTACGAGCAGTACTTC.

This clone was seen just once. The J gene is TRBJ1-5, the V gene TRBV21-1. TRBV21-1 is labeled a pseudogene. CDR3 length: 13 residues. The CDR3 spells CASSWPHLEGQHF. In DNA, the CDR3 is TGTGCCAGCAGCTGGCCCCATCTCGAGGGCCAGCATTTT.

The V call is TRBV30, the J call TRBJ1-4; D call uncertain. V lost 0 bases, J lost 6 bases, and 8 bases lay in between. This CDR3 is built from 13 residues. Germline loops: CDR1 GTSNPN, CDR2 SVGIG (reference sequence). CDR3 amino acids: CAWSVADYEKLFF. In DNA form, the CDR3 reads TGTGCCTGGAGTGTAGCCGACTATGAAAAACTGTTTTTT.

This chain links TRBV18 with TRBJ1-4; maybe TRBD1 (5 bases). This CDR3 has 15 residues. Germline V lookup: CDR1 KGHSH, CDR2 LQKENI. Trimming took off 4 bases at V and 8 bases at J, with 17 bases between the two ends. CDR3 sequence (DNA): TGTGCCAGCTCACAAGAGGCAGGGATATGGGAAAAACTGTTTTTT. It specifies CASSQEAGIWEKLFF.